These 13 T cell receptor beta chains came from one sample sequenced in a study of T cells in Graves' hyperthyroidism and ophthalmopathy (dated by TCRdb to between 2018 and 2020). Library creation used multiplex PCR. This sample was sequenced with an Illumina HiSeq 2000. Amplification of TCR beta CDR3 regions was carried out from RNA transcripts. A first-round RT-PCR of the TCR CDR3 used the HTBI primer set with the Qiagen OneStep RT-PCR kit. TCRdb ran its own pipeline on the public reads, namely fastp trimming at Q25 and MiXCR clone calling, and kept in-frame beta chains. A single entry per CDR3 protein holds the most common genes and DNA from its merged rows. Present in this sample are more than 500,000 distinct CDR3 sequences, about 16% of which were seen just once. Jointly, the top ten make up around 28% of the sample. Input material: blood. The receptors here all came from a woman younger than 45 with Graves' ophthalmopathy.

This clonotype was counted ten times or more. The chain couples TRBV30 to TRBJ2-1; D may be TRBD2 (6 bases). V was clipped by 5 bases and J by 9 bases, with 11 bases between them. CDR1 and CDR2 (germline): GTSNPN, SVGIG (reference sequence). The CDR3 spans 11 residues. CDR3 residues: CAWGEAGEQFF. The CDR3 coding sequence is TGTGCCTGGGGCGAAGCGGGTGAGCAGTTCTTC.

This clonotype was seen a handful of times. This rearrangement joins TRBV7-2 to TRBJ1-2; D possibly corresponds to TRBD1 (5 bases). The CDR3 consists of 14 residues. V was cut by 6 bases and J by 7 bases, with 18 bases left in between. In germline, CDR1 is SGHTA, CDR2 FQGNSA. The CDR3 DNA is TGTGCCAGCAGTGAAGTGGCCCCTAGGGGTGGCTACACCTTC. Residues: CASSEVAPRGGYTF.

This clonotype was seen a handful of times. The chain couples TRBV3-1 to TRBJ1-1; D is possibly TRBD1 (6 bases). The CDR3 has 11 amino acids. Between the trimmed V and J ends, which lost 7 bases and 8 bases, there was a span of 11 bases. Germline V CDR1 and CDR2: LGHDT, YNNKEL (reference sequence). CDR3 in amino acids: CASTSRGEAFF. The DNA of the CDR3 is TGTGCCAGCACCTCTAGGGGGGAAGCTTTCTTT.

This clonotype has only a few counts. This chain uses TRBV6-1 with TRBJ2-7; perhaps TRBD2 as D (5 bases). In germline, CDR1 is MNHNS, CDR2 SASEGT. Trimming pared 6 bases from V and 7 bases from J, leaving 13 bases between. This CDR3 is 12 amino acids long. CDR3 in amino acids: CASRSTGGEQYF. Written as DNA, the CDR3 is TGTGCCAGCAGGTCCACGGGCGGGGAGCAGTACTTC.

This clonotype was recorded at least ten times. This chain's CDR3 is CASSFTSGRRSTDTQYF. CDR3 in DNA: TGCGCCAGCAGCTTTACTAGCGGGAGAAGGAGCACAGATACGCAGTATTTT. The chain recombines TRBV5-1 with TRBJ2-3; TRBD2 agrees at 11 bases. V shed 2 bases and J 0 bases; nucleotides not matched to a gene: 5. Germline V gives CDR1 SGHRS, CDR2 YFSETQ. CDR3 size: 17 residues.

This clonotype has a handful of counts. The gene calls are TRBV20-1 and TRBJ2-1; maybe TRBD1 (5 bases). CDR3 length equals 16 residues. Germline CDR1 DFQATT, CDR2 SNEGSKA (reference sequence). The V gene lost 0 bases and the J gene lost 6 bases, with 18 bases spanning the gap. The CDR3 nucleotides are TGCAGTGCTAGAGAGTCTAGGGGCGCGCTTCTCAATGAGCAGTTCTTC. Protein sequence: CSARESRGALLNEQFF.

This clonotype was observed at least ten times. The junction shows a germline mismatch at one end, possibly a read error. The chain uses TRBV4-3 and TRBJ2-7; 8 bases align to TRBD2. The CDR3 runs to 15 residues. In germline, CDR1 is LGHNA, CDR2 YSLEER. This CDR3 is CASSQASGGSYEQYF. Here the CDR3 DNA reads TGCGCCAGCAGTCAAGCCAGCGGGGGCTCCTACGAGCAGTACTTC.

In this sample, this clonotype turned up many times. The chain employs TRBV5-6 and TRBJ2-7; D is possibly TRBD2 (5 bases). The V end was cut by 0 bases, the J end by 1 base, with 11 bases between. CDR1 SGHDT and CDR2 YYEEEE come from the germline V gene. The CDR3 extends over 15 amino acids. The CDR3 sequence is CASSLGSGFSYEQYF. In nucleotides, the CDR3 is TGTGCCAGCAGCTTGGGGTCGGGATTTTCCTACGAGCAGTACTTC.

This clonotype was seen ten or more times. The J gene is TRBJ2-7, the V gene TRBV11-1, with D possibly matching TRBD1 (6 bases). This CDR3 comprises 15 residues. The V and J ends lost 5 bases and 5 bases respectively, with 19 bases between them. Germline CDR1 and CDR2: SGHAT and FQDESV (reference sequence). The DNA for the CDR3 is TGTGCCAGCAGCCCCGGGAACACAGGGCACCACGAGCAGTACTTC. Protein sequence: CASSPGNTGHHEQYF.

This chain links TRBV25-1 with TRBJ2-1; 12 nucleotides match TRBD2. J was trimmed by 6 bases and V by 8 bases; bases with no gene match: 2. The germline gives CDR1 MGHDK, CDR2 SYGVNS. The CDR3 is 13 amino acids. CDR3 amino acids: CASLAGGPNEQFF. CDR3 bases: TGTGCCAGCCTAGCGGGAGGGCCCAATGAGCAGTTCTTC.

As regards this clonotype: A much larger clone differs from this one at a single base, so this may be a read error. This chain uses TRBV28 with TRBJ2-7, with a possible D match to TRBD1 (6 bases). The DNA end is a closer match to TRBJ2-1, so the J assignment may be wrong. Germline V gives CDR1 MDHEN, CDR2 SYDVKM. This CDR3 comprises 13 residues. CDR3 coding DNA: TGTGCCAGCAGCTCCTTTACAGGGTACGAGCAGTTCTTC. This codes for CASSSFTGYEQFF.

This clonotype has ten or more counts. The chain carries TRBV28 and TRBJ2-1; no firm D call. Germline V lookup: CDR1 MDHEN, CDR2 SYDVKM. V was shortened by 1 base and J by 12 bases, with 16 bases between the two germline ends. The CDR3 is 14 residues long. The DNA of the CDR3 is TGTGCCAGCAGTTTATCCGCCGCCCCTCCTGTGCAGTTCTTC. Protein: CASSLSAAPPVQFF.

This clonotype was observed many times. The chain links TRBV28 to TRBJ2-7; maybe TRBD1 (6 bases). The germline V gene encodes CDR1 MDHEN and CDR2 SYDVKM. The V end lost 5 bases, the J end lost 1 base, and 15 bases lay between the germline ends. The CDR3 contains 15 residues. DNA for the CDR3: TGTGCCAGCAGTGCAGGGACAAAACCTTCCTACGAGCAGTACTTC. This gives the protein CASSAGTKPSYEQYF. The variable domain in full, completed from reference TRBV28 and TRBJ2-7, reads DVKVTQSSRYLVKRTGEKVFLECVQDMDHENMFWYRQDPGLGLRLIYFSYDVKMKEKGDIPEGYSVSREKKERFSLILESASTNQTSMYLCASSAGTKPSYEQYFGPGTRLTVT.